The rows below give T cell receptor beta chains drawn from one sample of a study of blood T cells in healthy people across ages. TCRdb independently ran MiXCR on the 5' RACE reads; one entry per CDR3 protein. Of fewer than 900,000 distinct CDR3 sequences detected, 49% appear once; the ten largest clones hold roughly 34%. The material sequenced was blood. The receptors were sampled from a woman in her fifties or sixties in good health. The CDR3 runs from the conserved cysteine through the conserved F or W. D genes are given only for firm matches. Clone size, where shown, is once, few, many, or a class for clones that have expanded.

>NA|TRBV7-2|TRBJ2-5|NA
CASSNPKETQYF
TGTGCCAGCAGCAACCCCAAAGAGACCCAGTACTTC
>NA|TRBV6-5|TRBJ2-7|NA
CASSYQGSTQTYAYEQYF
TGTGCCAGCAGTTACCAGGGGTCGACCCAAACTTACGCCTACGAGCAGTACTTC
>NA|TRBV25-1|TRBJ2-3|NA
CASSEPGGRDTQYF
TGTGCCAGCAGTGAACCTGGGGGCCGCGATACGCAGTATTTT
>NA|TRBV20-1|TRBJ2-1|NA
CSASFPAKNNEQFF
TGCAGTGCTAGTTTCCCAGCAAAGAACAATGAGCAGTTCTTC
>few|TRBV9|TRBJ2-1|TRBD2
CASTPGGTSSYNEQFF
TGTGCCAGCACGCCGGGGGGGACGAGCTCCTACAATGAGCAGTTCTTC
>NA|TRBV28|TRBJ2-5|TRBD1
CASSLWGTGEETQYF
TGTGCCAGCAGTTTATGGGGGACAGGGGAAGAGACCCAGTACTTC
>NA|TRBV7-9|TRBJ2-5|TRBD2
CASTPGGLAGTETQYF
TGTGCCAGCACCCCCGGGGGACTAGCGGGGACAGAGACCCAGTACTTC
>NA|TRBV28|TRBJ2-7|TRBD2
CASTLAGGFYEQYF
TGTGCCAGCACCTTAGCGGGAGGCTTCTACGAGCAGTACTTC
>NA|TRBV6-5|TRBJ2-7|NA
CASSLSLGGYEQYF
TGTGCCAGCAGTTTGAGCCTGGGGGGCTACGAGCAGTACTTC
>NA|TRBV11-1|TRBJ2-3|NA
CASRLYGSDTQYF
TGTGCCAGCAGACTATATGGGTCAGATACGCAGTATTTT
>few|TRBV15|TRBJ2-3|NA
CATSRDLARSTDTQYF
TGTGCCACCAGCAGAGATCTGGCCCGTAGCACAGATACGCAGTATTTT
>NA|TRBV5-6|TRBJ1-1|NA
CASSYLTGKNTKAFF
TGTGCCAGCAGCTACCTGACAGGAAAGAACACTAAAGCTTTCTTT
>NA|TRBV6-6|TRBJ1-2|NA
CASEGGSYGYTF
TGTGCCAGCGAGGGGGGCAGCTATGGCTACACCTTC
>NA|TRBV15|TRBJ2-1|NA
CATSRAPDGLVYNEQFF
TGTGCCACCAGCAGGGCTCCCGATGGACTGGTCTACAATGAGCAGTTCTTC
>NA|TRBV20-1|TRBJ2-1|TRBD2
CSAREFNSGRNYNEQFF
TGCAGTGCTAGAGAGTTTAACAGCGGGAGGAATTACAATGAGCAGTTCTTC
>few|TRBV29-1|TRBJ2-6|NA
CSVGGDGGFSGANVLTF
TGCAGCGTTGGAGGGGATGGGGGCTTCTCTGGGGCCAACGTCCTGACTTTC
>NA|TRBV7-9|TRBJ1-1|NA
CASSSIPGSTEAFF
TGTGCCAGCAGCTCAATTCCGGGATCCACTGAAGCTTTCTTT
>few|TRBV28|TRBJ1-5|NA
CASSPPRDGNQPQHF
TGTGCCAGCAGTCCTCCCCGGGACGGCAATCAGCCCCAGCATTTT
>NA|TRBV11-2|TRBJ2-2|NA
CASSQSWLNTGELFF
TGTGCCAGCAGCCAGAGCTGGCTGAACACCGGGGAGCTGTTTTTT
>once|TRBV5-6|TRBJ2-1|TRBD2
CASSPGTRANEQFF
TGTGCCAGCAGCCCCGGGACTAGGGCCAATGAGCAGTTCTTC
>once|TRBV9|TRBJ1-5|TRBD1
CASSEGQGLPQHF
TGTGCCAGCAGCGAGGGACAGGGGCTGCCCCAGCATTTT
>few|TRBV5-1|TRBJ2-1|NA
CASSLGQIFYNEQFF
TGCGCCAGCAGCTTGGGTCAGATCTTTTACAATGAGCAGTTCTTC
>once|TRBV18|TRBJ2-5|NA
CASSPFAGDTGTQYF
TGTGCCAGCTCACCATTTGCAGGGGACACGGGGACCCAGTACTTC
>NA|TRBV5-1|TRBJ1-2|NA
CASSLVAGADGYTF
TGCGCCAGCAGCTTGGTAGCGGGGGCTGATGGCTACACCTTC
>few|TRBV9|TRBJ2-7|TRBD2
CASSVLGLAGAEQYF
TGTGCCAGCAGCGTTTTAGGACTAGCGGGAGCCGAGCAGTACTTC
>NA|TRBV5-1|TRBJ2-7|NA
CASSFGGHDSYKQYF
TGCGCCAGCAGCTTCGGGGGACACGACTCCTACAAGCAGTACTTC
>NA|TRBV20-1|TRBJ2-3|NA
CSAQDIVVPTDTRYF
TGCAGTGCCCAAGACATTGTAGTCCCCACAGATACGCGGTATTTT
>few|TRBV20-1|TRBJ2-7|NA
CSARSPEDSPYEQYF
TGCAGTGCTAGATCGCCCGAAGACAGTCCCTACGAGCAGTACTTC
>few|TRBV11-1|TRBJ2-7|NA
CASSIQEFEQYF
TGTGCCAGCAGCATACAGGAATTCGAGCAGTACTTC
>NA|TRBV7-9|TRBJ2-5|TRBD2
CASSQLLAGAFEETQYF
TGTGCCAGCAGCCAGCTACTAGCGGGAGCGTTTGAGGAGACCCAGTACTTC
>few|TRBV7-9|TRBJ2-6|TRBD1
CASSQWTGQPPSGANVLTF
TGTGCCAGCAGTCAGTGGACAGGGCAACCCCCCTCTGGGGCCAACGTCCTGACTTTC
>few|TRBV29-1|TRBJ1-4|NA
CSVSGPNEKLFF
TGCAGCGTTTCCGGGCCTAATGAAAAACTGTTTTTT
>NA|TRBV7-2|TRBJ1-6|NA
CASSLFRGGDSPLHF
TGTGCCAGCAGCTTATTTAGAGGCGGGGATTCACCCCTCCACTTT
>few|TRBV6-2/TRBV6-3|TRBJ2-5|TRBD2
CASRGDPQETQYF
TGTGCCAGCCGGGGGGACCCCCAAGAGACCCAGTACTTC
>few|TRBV25-1|TRBJ1-4|TRBD1
CASSDYRGPFEKLFF
TGTGCCAGCAGTGACTACAGGGGGCCATTTGAAAAACTGTTTTTT
>NA|TRBV6-5|TRBJ2-3|NA
CASSPSGGVSDTQYF
TGTGCCAGCAGCCCTAGTGGAGGGGTGTCAGATACGCAGTATTTT
>NA|TRBV4-3|TRBJ2-7|NA
CASSQDRGPSYEQYF
TGCGCCAGCAGCCAAGATCGTGGGCCGTCCTACGAGCAGTACTTC
>NA|TRBV7-2|TRBJ2-7|TRBD1
CASSSYTGDEQYF
TGTGCCAGCAGCTCGTACACAGGGGACGAGCAGTACTTC
>many|TRBV3-1|TRBJ2-3|TRBD1
CASSQVGTGTDTQYF
TGTGCCAGCAGCCAAGTCGGGACAGGGACAGATACGCAGTATTTT
>once|TRBV2|TRBJ2-2|NA
CASWAAVNTGELFF
TGTGCCAGCTGGGCCGCCGTGAACACCGGGGAGCTGTTTTTT
>NA|TRBV10-3|TRBJ2-1|NA
CAISEGPSGGLQETQFF
TGTGCCATCAGTGAGGGCCCCAGTGGGGGGCTCCAAGAGACCCAGTTCTTC
>many|TRBV10-3|TRBJ2-1|NA
CAISGTLGLLSYNEQFF
TGTGCCATCAGTGGGACATTGGGACTCCTATCCTACAATGAGCAGTTCTTC
>NA|TRBV20-1|TRBJ2-7|TRBD1
CSARDLRTGVYEQYF
TGCAGTGCTAGAGACCTTCGGACAGGGGTATACGAGCAGTACTTC
>few|TRBV29-1|TRBJ2-3|NA
CSVVSGTDTQYF
TGCAGCGTTGTGTCTGGCACAGATACGCAGTATTTT
>few|TRBV12-3/TRBV12-4|TRBJ2-7|NA
CASARDLTYEQYF
TGTGCCAGCGCGAGAGATCTTACCTACGAGCAGTACTTC
>few|TRBV20-1|TRBJ2-5|NA
CSARVQGQETQYF
TGCAGTGCTAGAGTACAGGGTCAAGAGACCCAGTACTTC